Shown below are 25 T cell receptor beta chains from a single sample sequenced in a study of blood T cells in healthy people across ages. A second PCR, run for about 7 to 11 cycles, used a sample-barcoded 5' primer plus a J-beta primer mix. MiXCR was run by TCRdb on the 5' RACE reads, yielding one entry per CDR3 protein. The sample comprises about 1.5 million distinct CDR3 sequences, about 45% of which are singletons, and around 4% rests with the top ten. Sequencing was performed on blood. Receptor source: a woman aged 18-29 years in good health.

The V and J genes are TRBV11-2 and TRBJ2-5, with a weak D call TRBD1 (6 bases). V gave up 2 bases and J gave up 1 base, with 17 bases separating them. Per germline, CDR1 SGHAT and CDR2 FQNNGV. This CDR3 has 17 residues. The CDR3 DNA sequence: TGTGCCAGCAGCTTAACATCGACAGGACCGAGCCAAGAGACCCAGTACTTC. Amino acid sequence: CASSLTSTGPSQETQYF. Full variable domain (outside the CDR3, taken from reference TRBV11-2 and TRBJ2-5): EAGVAQSPRYKIIEKRQSVAFWCNPISGHATLYWYQQILGQGPKLLIQFQNNGVVDDSQLPKDRFSAERLKGVDSTLKIQPAKLEDSAVYLCASSLTSTGPSQETQYFGPGTRLLVL.

V and J are TRBV6-6 and TRBJ2-1; 9 bases match TRBD1. With V trimmed by 0 bases and J by 8 bases, 8 bases remained unmatched. The CDR3 is 16 amino acids. Germline assignment: CDR1 MNHNY and CDR2 SVGAGI (reference sequence). The CDR3 spells CASSYSGTGIMDEQFF. The CDR3 coding sequence is TGTGCCAGCAGTTACTCGGGGACAGGGATCATGGATGAGCAGTTCTTC.

The chain has TRBV11-2 and TRBJ2-4, with 8 bases lining up with TRBD1. Per germline, CDR1 SGHAT and CDR2 FQNNGV. The CDR3 is 14 residues long. V shed 5 bases, J shed 13 bases, and the junction held 13 bases outside the gene matches. CDR3: CASSVDRGRYEQYF. DNA of the CDR3: TGTGCCAGCAGCGTCGACAGGGGTAGGTATGAGCAGTACTTC.

This clonotype was found a few times. The chain is built from TRBV28 and TRBJ2-7; D uncertain. V shed 2 bases and J shed 0 bases, with 8 bases lying between them. The germline V gene encodes CDR1 MDHEN and CDR2 SYDVKM. The CDR3 length is 14 residues. CDR3 amino acids: CASSLRLNSYEQYF. CDR3 nucleotides: TGTGCCAGCAGTTTAAGGCTGAACTCCTACGAGCAGTACTTC.

The rearrangement links TRBV20-1 to TRBJ2-1, with 9 bases matching TRBD1. V gave up 6 bases and J gave up 2 bases; unmatched junction bases: 5. The CDR3 is made up of 14 amino acids. Germline CDR1 is DFQATT and CDR2 is SNEGSKA (reference sequence). CDR3: CSAAQGAAYNEQFF. CDR3 nucleotides: TGCAGTGCGGCACAGGGGGCAGCCTACAATGAGCAGTTCTTC.

This clonotype was found a few times. The chain has TRBV10-3 and TRBJ1-2; D unclear. CDR1 ENHRY and CDR2 SYGVKD come from the germline V gene. Trimming left V 6 bases short and J 4 bases short, with 15 bases between. The CDR3 extends over 14 amino acids. The CDR3 DNA reads as TGTGCCATCAGCCGTCTTGTCCGCAGCTATGGCTACACCTTC. Protein: CAISRLVRSYGYTF.

The rearrangement joins TRBV7-9 to TRBJ2-7; D is unclear. The germline V and J ends were trimmed by 2 bases and 0 bases, with 11 bases remaining between them. From germline, CDR1 is SEHNR and CDR2 FQNEAQ (reference sequence). CDR3 length: 15 residues. DNA of the CDR3: TGTGCCAGCAGCTTACCCCTTCCAGACTCCTACGAGCAGTACTTC. This encodes CASSLPLPDSYEQYF.

This clonotype was found a few times. The CDR3 DNA follows: TGCAGTGCTACCCGGCGGCTAGCTGGTGTTACGCAGTATTTT. Amino acids: CSATRRLAGVTQYF. The V call is TRBV20-1, the J call TRBJ2-3; D is perhaps TRBD2 (5 bases). V lost 4 bases and J lost 8, with 19 bases in between. This CDR3 is built from 14 residues. The germline V gene encodes CDR1 DFQATT and CDR2 SNEGSKA (reference sequence).

The chain joins TRBV7-2 to TRBJ2-7; D is ambiguous. From germline, CDR1 is SGHTA and CDR2 FQGNSA. Trimming took 5 bases from V and 2 from J, leaving 13 bases between them. The CDR3 has 14 amino acids. The CDR3 nucleotides are TGTGCCAGCAGCCCACGTCATAGGACCTACGAGCAGTACTTC. Its translation: CASSPRHRTYEQYF. The full variable domain, its missing parts supplied by reference TRBV7-2 and TRBJ2-7, is GAGVSQSPSNKVTEKGKDVELRCDPISGHTALYWYRQSLGQGLEFLIYFQGNSAPDKSGLPSDRFSAERTGGSVSTLTIQRTQQEDSAVYLCASSPRHRTYEQYFGPGTRLTVT.

This clonotype was found once. The V gene is TRBV12-3 or TRBV12-4, the J gene TRBJ2-1; TRBD2 might be the D (5 bases). The CDR3 extends over 15 amino acids. Trimming took off 0 bases at V and 3 bases at J, with 9 bases between the two ends. The CDR3 spells CASSLAGSLYNEQFF. In DNA form, the CDR3 reads TGTGCCAGCAGTTTAGCGGGGAGCCTCTACAATGAGCAGTTCTTC.

J is TRBJ2-5 and V is TRBV20-1; D is uncertain. In germline, CDR1 is DFQATT, CDR2 SNEGSKA (reference sequence). With 4 bases removed from V and 4 bases from J, the gap between germline ends came to 13 bases. The CDR3 has 13 amino acids. The CDR3 reads CSAIVQEAETQYF. CDR3 coding DNA: TGCAGTGCTATAGTCCAGGAAGCAGAGACCCAGTACTTC.

V gene TRBV20-1 combines with J gene TRBJ2-3; TRBD1 matches at 7 bases. V was pared by 0 bases and J by 2 bases, with 11 bases of the junction left unmatched. Germline V gives CDR1 DFQATT, CDR2 SNEGSKA (reference sequence). CDR3 length equals 17 residues. CDR3 DNA sequence: TGCAGTGCTAGAGATAGGGACAGACCCCTTTCCACAGATACGCAGTATTTT. It encodes CSARDRDRPLSTDTQYF.

The CDR3 is CASSVGWRDIYEQYF. The CDR3 DNA reads TGTGCCAGCAGCGTAGGTTGGCGGGATATCTACGAGCAGTACTTC. This sequence joins TRBV9 and TRBJ2-5, with a tentative D call TRBD2 (6 bases). The J call is in doubt because the DNA end fits TRBJ2-7 better. The CDR3 consists of 15 residues. Germline V gives CDR1 SGDLS, CDR2 YYNGEE.

This clonotype appeared a few times. The chain uses TRBV12-3 or TRBV12-4 and TRBJ2-3, with TRBD1 as a possible D gene (6 bases). Trimming stripped 6 bases from V and 1 base from J, with 11 bases between. The CDR3 runs to 14 residues. In DNA, the CDR3 is TGTGCCAGCAGCCGACAGGCGCGCACAGATACGCAGTATTTT. Protein product: CASSRQARTDTQYF.

This clonotype occurred a few times. This chain uses TRBV7-2 with TRBJ2-7; D may be TRBD2 (6 bases). The CDR3 runs 14 residues. Germline V gene lookup returns CDR1 SGHTA and CDR2 FQGNSA. The V end was cut by 3 bases, the J end by 1 base, with 10 bases between. CDR3 residues: CASSFWGVSYEQYF. In DNA, the CDR3 is TGTGCCAGCAGCTTCTGGGGGGTATCCTACGAGCAGTACTTC.

The rearrangement joins TRBV3-1 to TRBJ2-5, with 10 nucleotides matching TRBD2. The CDR3 consists of 17 residues. The J segment lost 1 base and the V segment lost 6 bases, leaving 11 bases of the junction unmatched. Germline CDR1 reads LGHDT; CDR2 reads YNNKEL (reference sequence). CDR3 amino acids: CASRPPAGGPAQETQYF. In DNA, the CDR3 is TGTGCCAGCAGACCGCCAGCGGGAGGGCCAGCCCAAGAGACCCAGTACTTC.

The chain links TRBV15 to TRBJ1-4, with D perhaps matching TRBD1 (5 bases). V gave up 5 bases and J gave up 7 bases, with 17 bases separating them. This CDR3 is 15 amino acids long. Germline V gene lookup returns CDR1 LNHNV and CDR2 YYDKDF (reference sequence). CDR3 sequence (DNA): TGTGCCACCAGCGGGACCCGGACCCAAGGTGAAAAACTGTTTTTT. Protein sequence: CATSGTRTQGEKLFF.

V is TRBV2 and J is TRBJ2-5; maybe TRBD1 (5 bases). The CDR3 is 13 amino acids. Trimming removed 6 bases at V and 1 base at J, with 9 bases between. Germline lookup yields CDR1 SNHLY and CDR2 FYNNEI. CDR3 coding DNA: TGTGCCAGCAGGAACAGGTTCCAAGAGACCCAGTACTTC. Protein product: CASRNRFQETQYF.

The chain links TRBV2 to TRBJ2-7, with 8 nucleotides matching TRBD1. The trim removed 4 bases at V and 3 bases at J, leaving 5 bases unmatched. The V gene's germline CDR1 is SNHLY and CDR2 FYNNEI. The length of the CDR3 is 14 residues. This CDR3 is CASSVLDRVYEQYF. CDR3 DNA: TGTGCCAGCAGTGTCCTGGACAGGGTCTACGAGCAGTACTTC. The full variable domain, completed using reference TRBV2 and TRBJ2-7, is EPEVTQTPSHQVTQMGQEVILRCVPISNHLYFYWYRQILGQKVEFLVSFYNNEISEKSEIFDDQFSVERPDGSNFTLKIRSTKLEDSAMYFCASSVLDRVYEQYFGPGTRLTVT.

V and J are TRBV20-1 and TRBJ2-4; D tentatively reads TRBD1 or TRBD2 (5 bases each). Germline values: CDR1 DFQATT, CDR2 SNEGSKA (reference sequence). The CDR3 runs to 11 residues. V lost 3 bases to trimming and J lost 8 bases, with 8 bases between them. CDR3 region: CSASLGDIQYF. The CDR3 bases are TGCAGTGCTAGCCTGGGGGACATTCAGTACTTC.

The chain carries TRBV12-3 or TRBV12-4 and TRBJ1-1, with 7 bases matching TRBD1. The CDR3 runs to 15 residues. V lost 3 bases and J lost 1; bases outside the gene matches: 5. CDR3 amino acids: CASSFQGVRNTEAFF. CDR3 DNA sequence: TGTGCCAGCAGTTTCCAGGGGGTGAGGAACACTGAAGCTTTCTTT.

This clonotype showed up just a few times. This chain joins TRBV5-1 and TRBJ2-7; D might be TRBD1 (6 bases). Germline lookup yields CDR1 SGHRS and CDR2 YFSETQ. V lost 1 base and J 5 bases, leaving 16 bases between the germline ends. This CDR3 comprises 15 residues. This CDR3 is CASSLSTGYSNEQYF. CDR3 in DNA: TGCGCCAGCAGCTTGTCCACAGGGTATTCCAACGAGCAGTACTTC. The full variable domain, completed using reference TRBV5-1 and TRBJ2-7, is KAGVTQTPRYLIKTRGQQVTLSCSPISGHRSVSWYQQTPGQGLQFLFEYFSETQRNKGNFPGRFSGRQFSNSRSEMNVSTLELGDSALYLCASSLSTGYSNEQYFGPGTRLTVT.

This clonotype has only one observation. The gene calls are TRBV2 and TRBJ2-4, with D unclear. This CDR3 is built from 13 residues. The germline gives CDR1 SNHLY, CDR2 FYNNEI. Trimming left V 3 bases short and J 11 bases short, with 14 bases between. The chain's CDR3 is CASSEISLAVQYF. The CDR3 DNA sequence: TGTGCCAGCAGTGAGATATCCCTCGCCGTTCAGTACTTC.

V is TRBV29-1 and J is TRBJ1-2, with unresolved D. This CDR3 comprises 11 residues. V was clipped by 0 bases and J by 8 bases, with 7 bases between them. The germline V gene encodes CDR1 SQVTM and CDR2 ANQGSEA. DNA of the CDR3: TGCAGCGTTGAAGATACCCAAGGCTACACCTTC. Amino acid sequence: CSVEDTQGYTF. The full variable domain, its missing parts supplied by reference TRBV29-1 and TRBJ1-2, is SAVISQKPSRDICQRGTSLTIQCQVDSQVTMMFWYRQQPGQSLTLIATANQGSEATYESGFVIDKFPISRPNLTFSTLTVSNMSPEDSSIYLCSVEDTQGYTFGSGTRLTVV.

This clonotype came up a few times. This chain links TRBV20-1 with TRBJ1-6; no clear D. Looked up from germline, CDR1 is DFQATT and CDR2 is SNEGSKA (reference sequence). The CDR3 length is 16 residues. V dropped 0 bases and J dropped 3 bases, with 12 bases sitting between them. CDR3 residues: CSAREAENRYNSPLHF. As DNA, the CDR3 is TGCAGTGCTAGAGAGGCAGAGAACCGCTATAATTCACCCCTCCACTTT.